The rows below give T cell receptor beta chains drawn from one sample of a study of blood T cells in healthy people across ages. A single record per CDR3 protein comes from TCRdb applying MiXCR to the 5' RACE reads. The table lists approximately 850,000 distinct CDR3 sequences, 55% to 70% of them singletons. Sequencing was performed on blood. Receptor source: a man younger than 40 in good health. The CDR3 runs from the conserved cysteine through the conserved F or W. Fields, in order: CDR3 protein, CDR3 DNA, clone size, D gene, J gene, V gene. D genes are given only for firm matches. Clone size is given for some rows only: seen once, a few or many times, or a class if the clone is expanded.

CASSLTDSENQPQHF,TGTGCCAGCAGCTTGACAGATTCGGAAAATCAGCCCCAGCATTTT,few,.,TRBJ1-5,TRBV7-2
CASSLAPSASYEQYF,TGTGCCAGCAGCTTAGCGCCTAGCGCTTCCTACGAGCAGTACTTC,few,.,TRBJ2-7,TRBV7-6
CASSQVGNTGELFF,TGTGCCAGCAGCCAAGTCGGAAACACCGGGGAGCTGTTTTTT,.,.,TRBJ2-2,TRBV3-1
CASRAKTNTGELFF,TGTGCCAGCAGGGCGAAAACGAACACCGGGGAGCTGTTTTTT,.,.,TRBJ2-2,TRBV12-3/TRBV12-4
CSARLDRGGYGYTF,TGCAGTGCTAGATTAGACAGGGGAGGCTATGGCTACACCTTC,few,TRBD1,TRBJ1-2,TRBV20-1
CASSLTQTLNNEQYF,TGTGCCAGCAGCCTAACCCAGACACTTAACAATGAGCAGTACTTC,.,.,TRBJ2-7,TRBV7-6
CSASRGTGGNQPQHF,TGCAGTGCTAGTAGAGGGACAGGGGGCAATCAGCCCCAGCATTTT,once,TRBD1,TRBJ1-5,TRBV20-1
CASSLWGRWTEAFF,TGCGCCAGCAGCTTGTGGGGGCGGTGGACTGAAGCTTTCTTT,.,.,TRBJ1-1,TRBV5-1
CASSLGIRGANTGELFF,TGCGCCAGCAGCTTAGGTATCAGGGGCGCGAACACCGGGGAGCTGTTTTTT,.,.,TRBJ2-2,TRBV5-1
CSVTDSSTDTQYF,TGCAGCGTTACAGACAGTAGCACAGATACGCAGTATTTT,.,.,TRBJ2-3,TRBV29-1
CASTIYSGNQPQHF,TGTGCCAGCACCATCTACAGTGGCAATCAGCCCCAGCATTTT,few,.,TRBJ1-5,TRBV7-2
CATSRDPDRTYEQYF,TGTGCCACCAGCAGAGATCCCGACAGAACCTACGAGCAGTACTTC,few,.,TRBJ2-7,TRBV15
CASRSPTRQAGYTF,TGTGCCAGCAGATCTCCCACCAGGCAGGCGGGCTACACCTTC,.,.,TRBJ1-2,TRBV27
CSASEGDLAFF,TGCAGTGCTAGTGAGGGGGACCTTGCTTTCTTT,.,.,TRBJ1-1,TRBV20-1
CASSTGTGAFNEQYF,TGTGCCAGCAGCACAGGGACAGGGGCTTTCAACGAGCAGTACTTC,.,TRBD1,TRBJ2-7,TRBV9
CASSQGGTYNSPLHF,TGTGCCAGCAGCCAAGGGGGCACCTATAATTCACCCCTCCACTTT,few,.,TRBJ1-6,TRBV3-1
CASSYSLAGGGKEQFF,TGTGCCAGCAGTTATTCCCTAGCGGGGGGGGGAAAGGAGCAGTTCTTC,.,TRBD2,TRBJ2-1,TRBV6-6
CASMQLSYNSPLHF,TGTGCCAGCATGCAGCTCTCCTATAATTCACCCCTCCACTTT,many,.,TRBJ1-6,TRBV7-2
CASTPSGQQETQYF,TGTGCCAGCACCCCGTCCGGACAGCAAGAGACCCAGTACTTC,.,.,TRBJ2-5,TRBV7-9
CASSSGGRGSPLHF,TGCGCCAGCAGCAGCGGTGGACGAGGCTCACCCCTCCACTTT,.,.,TRBJ1-6,TRBV5-1
CSVEWGVSETQYF,TGCAGCGTTGAGTGGGGGGTATCAGAGACCCAGTACTTC,.,.,TRBJ2-5,TRBV29-1
CASSPDGSNTEAFF,TGTGCCAGCAGCCCCGACGGGAGTAACACTGAAGCTTTCTTT,few,.,TRBJ1-1,TRBV25-1
CASSGDRGFGQPQHF,TGTGCCAGCAGTGGTGACAGGGGGTTCGGTCAGCCCCAGCATTTT,.,TRBD1,TRBJ1-5,TRBV2
CASSHRVERDEQYF,TGTGCCAGCAGTCACAGGGTTGAGAGGGACGAGCAGTACTTC,few,.,TRBJ2-7,TRBV7-9
CASKNLETQYF,TGCGCCAGCAAGAACTTAGAGACCCAGTACTTC,.,.,TRBJ2-5,TRBV10-2
CASSPLPGGSYEQYF,TGTGCCAGCAGCCCTCTTCCGGGGGGTAGCTACGAGCAGTACTTC,.,TRBD2,TRBJ2-7,TRBV11-2
CASSAGGSSYNEQFF,TGTGCCAGCAGCGCGGGGGGGAGCTCCTACAATGAGCAGTTCTTC,.,TRBD2,TRBJ2-1,TRBV9
CASSLRLGTDGYTF,TGTGCCAGCAGCTTGAGACTCGGGACAGATGGCTACACCTTC,.,TRBD1,TRBJ1-2,TRBV5-6
CTSSLGGAASYEQYF,TGTACCAGCAGCTTGGGTGGAGCTGCCTCCTACGAGCAGTACTTC,.,.,TRBJ2-7,TRBV7-9